The 12 T cell receptor beta chains in this list originate from one sample, sequenced in a study of TIL therapy for anti-PD-1-resistant metastatic lung cancer. As to time point: pre-treatment sample, taken before nivolumab and TIL therapy. The tumor samples were excised metastases, mostly pleural nodules or supraclavicular lymph nodes. This was the immunoSEQ v3 assay. Clones were read by immunoSEQ multiplex PCR, and TCRdb kept only the in-frame ones, dropping some. The repertoire holds 20,000 to 30,000 clones, with 55% to 80% as singletons. The starting material was tumor tissue, obtained at baseline. Receptors originate from a person between 25 and 80 years old with non-small cell lung cancer.

J is TRBJ2-7 and V is TRBV7-9; the match to TRBD2 covers 10 bases. With 3 bases clipped from V and 4 bases from J, the junction kept 9 bases outside the gene matches. Germline CDR1 reads SEHNR; CDR2 reads FQNEAQ (reference sequence). The CDR3 consists of 16 residues. DNA for the CDR3: TGTGCCAGCAGCTTCTCTAGCGGGGGTACGACTTACGAGCAGTACTTC. Amino acid sequence: CASSFSSGGTTYEQYF.

The gene calls are TRBV4-3 and TRBJ2-5; TRBD1 is a possible D gene (5 bases). CDR3 length: 16 residues. Germline V gives CDR1 LGHNA, CDR2 YSLEER. V was trimmed by 1 base and J by 2 bases, leaving 14 bases between them. The CDR3 region has the DNA TGCGCCAGCAGCCAAGGAAGCAACCAGGGTCAAGAGACCCAGTACTTC. It encodes CASSQGSNQGQETQYF.

V is TRBV7-9 and J is TRBJ2-1; unclear D gene. Germline-derived CDR1 and CDR2 are SEHNR and FQNEAQ (reference sequence). This CDR3 contains 14 residues. V dropped 6 bases and J dropped 4 bases, with 13 bases sitting between them. For the CDR3, the DNA is TGTGCCAGCAGACCTCCCATTCCGTACAATGAGCAGTTCTTC. Translation gives CASRPPIPYNEQFF.

The gene calls are TRBV10-1 and TRBJ2-7; D remains ambiguous. Trimming stripped 3 bases from V and 2 bases from J, with 8 bases between. This CDR3 spans 13 amino acids. Germline V lookup: CDR1 WNHNN, CDR2 SYGVQD (reference sequence). CDR3 DNA sequence: TGCGCCAGCAGTGAATCCAGAGCCTACGAGCAGTACTTC. Protein sequence: CASSESRAYEQYF.

This clone has a single count. The chain uses TRBV6-6 and TRBJ2-2, with 9 bases aligning to TRBD1. The junction had 4 bases not matched to a gene; V was cut back by 2 bases and J by 6 bases. The germline V gene has CDR1 MNHNY and CDR2 SVGAGI (reference sequence). This CDR3 has 15 amino acids. The CDR3 is CASSYRDRVAGELFF. CDR3 nucleotides: TGTGCCAGCAGTTACCGGGACAGGGTGGCCGGGGAGCTGTTTTTT.

The chain joins TRBV11-1 to TRBJ2-7; D might be TRBD1 (6 bases). The CDR3 contains 15 residues. The V gene's germline CDR1 is SGHAT and CDR2 FQDESV (reference sequence). V was shortened by 1 base and J by 5 bases, with 15 bases between the two germline ends. The CDR3 spells CASSLGTVLRHEQYF. CDR3 DNA: TGTGCCAGCAGCTTAGGGACAGTTCTTCGCCACGAGCAGTACTTC.

CDR3 protein: CASSYGQTLSYEQYF. CDR3 sequence (DNA): TGTGCCAGCAGTTACGGTCAGACTCTCTCCTACGAGCAGTACTTC. The V and J genes are TRBV6-5 and TRBJ2-7; D uncertain. Germline CDR1 and CDR2: MNHEY and SVGAGI. V dropped 2 bases and J dropped 0 bases, with 11 bases sitting between them. CDR3 length equals 15 residues.

The chain employs TRBV4-3 and TRBJ2-1; D ambiguous. This CDR3 has 19 residues. The V end was cut by 0 bases, the J end by 1 base, with 19 bases between. Germline CDR1 reads LGHNA; CDR2 reads YSLEER. The CDR3 DNA follows: TGCGCCAGCAGCCAAGATGTATCAAAGCAAGTCCCTTCCTACAATGAGCAGTTCTTC. Translated, it gives CASSQDVSKQVPSYNEQFF.

The chain's CDR3 is CAWNGQEDSPLHF. The CDR3 nucleotides are TGTGCCTGGAATGGACAAGAGGATTCACCCCTCCACTTT. The chain recombines TRBV30 with TRBJ1-6, with D tentatively TRBD1 (5 bases). V lost 4 bases and J lost 8, with 12 bases in between. Germline V CDR1 and CDR2: GTSNPN, SVGIG (reference sequence). The CDR3 has 13 residues.

V gene TRBV5-8 combines with J gene TRBJ1-5, with 12 positions matching TRBD1. Trimming took 3 bases from V and 6 from J; bases not matched to a gene: 7. Germline CDR1 reads SGHTS; CDR2 reads YDEGEE. The CDR3 has 16 amino acids. CDR3 DNA: TGTGCCAGCAGCTCCCGGGACAGGGGGCTAAGTCAGCCCCAGCATTTT. It encodes CASSSRDRGLSQPQHF.

The chain couples TRBV11-3 to TRBJ2-5; 7 nucleotides agree with TRBD1. J lost 5 bases, V lost 5 bases, and 14 bases had no gene match. The CDR3 length is 16 residues. Looked up from germline, CDR1 is SGHNT and CDR2 is YENEEA. The CDR3 sequence: CASSILGQRYGETQYF. In DNA form, the CDR3 reads TGTGCCAGCAGCATCCTGGGACAGCGTTACGGGGAGACCCAGTACTTC.

The CDR3 reads CASSADRGNTGELFF. The CDR3 region has the DNA TGTGCCAGCAGTGCGGACAGGGGTAACACCGGGGAGCTGTTTTTT. The rearrangement uses TRBV2 and TRBJ2-2; 9 nucleotides line up with TRBD1. Unmatched junction bases numbered 2, after V lost 4 bases and J lost 2 bases. Germline assignment: CDR1 SNHLY and CDR2 FYNNEI. The CDR3 is 15 amino acids.